Below, one T cell receptor (beta chain) is given with its context. The ends were cut back, 0 bases at V and 0 bases at J, with 8 bases in the middle. CDR1 is SGHRS, CDR2 YFSETQ, per germline. This CDR3 comprises 15 residues. Original analysis: Reference gene primer amplification gave nucleated cell count estimates. Here immunoSEQ multiplex PCR was the method, and the copy in TCRdb shows in-frame clones only, minus some. V, J and clone size derive from that table, while D and trimming were established from the DNA sequence. Altogether approximately 240,000 clones are present, 82% being singletons, with the ten largest covering 4.9%. This sample was taken from a study of blood T cell repertoires in COVID-19. On the study more broadly: The United States, Italy and Spain provided the acute and convalescent COVID-19 samples. Sample material is recorded as cDNA or gDNA derived from T cells, B-cell-depleted T cells, or PBMCs.

The material sequenced was peripheral blood. The TCR originated in a woman of 80 years or more with active or convalescent COVID-19. The chain has TRBV5-1 and TRBJ2-3, with a weak D call TRBD1 (6 bases). This CDR3 reads CASSLVTGSTDTQYF. The CDR3 DNA follows: TGCGCCAGCAGCTTGGTGACAGGAAGCACAGATACGCAGTATTTT.